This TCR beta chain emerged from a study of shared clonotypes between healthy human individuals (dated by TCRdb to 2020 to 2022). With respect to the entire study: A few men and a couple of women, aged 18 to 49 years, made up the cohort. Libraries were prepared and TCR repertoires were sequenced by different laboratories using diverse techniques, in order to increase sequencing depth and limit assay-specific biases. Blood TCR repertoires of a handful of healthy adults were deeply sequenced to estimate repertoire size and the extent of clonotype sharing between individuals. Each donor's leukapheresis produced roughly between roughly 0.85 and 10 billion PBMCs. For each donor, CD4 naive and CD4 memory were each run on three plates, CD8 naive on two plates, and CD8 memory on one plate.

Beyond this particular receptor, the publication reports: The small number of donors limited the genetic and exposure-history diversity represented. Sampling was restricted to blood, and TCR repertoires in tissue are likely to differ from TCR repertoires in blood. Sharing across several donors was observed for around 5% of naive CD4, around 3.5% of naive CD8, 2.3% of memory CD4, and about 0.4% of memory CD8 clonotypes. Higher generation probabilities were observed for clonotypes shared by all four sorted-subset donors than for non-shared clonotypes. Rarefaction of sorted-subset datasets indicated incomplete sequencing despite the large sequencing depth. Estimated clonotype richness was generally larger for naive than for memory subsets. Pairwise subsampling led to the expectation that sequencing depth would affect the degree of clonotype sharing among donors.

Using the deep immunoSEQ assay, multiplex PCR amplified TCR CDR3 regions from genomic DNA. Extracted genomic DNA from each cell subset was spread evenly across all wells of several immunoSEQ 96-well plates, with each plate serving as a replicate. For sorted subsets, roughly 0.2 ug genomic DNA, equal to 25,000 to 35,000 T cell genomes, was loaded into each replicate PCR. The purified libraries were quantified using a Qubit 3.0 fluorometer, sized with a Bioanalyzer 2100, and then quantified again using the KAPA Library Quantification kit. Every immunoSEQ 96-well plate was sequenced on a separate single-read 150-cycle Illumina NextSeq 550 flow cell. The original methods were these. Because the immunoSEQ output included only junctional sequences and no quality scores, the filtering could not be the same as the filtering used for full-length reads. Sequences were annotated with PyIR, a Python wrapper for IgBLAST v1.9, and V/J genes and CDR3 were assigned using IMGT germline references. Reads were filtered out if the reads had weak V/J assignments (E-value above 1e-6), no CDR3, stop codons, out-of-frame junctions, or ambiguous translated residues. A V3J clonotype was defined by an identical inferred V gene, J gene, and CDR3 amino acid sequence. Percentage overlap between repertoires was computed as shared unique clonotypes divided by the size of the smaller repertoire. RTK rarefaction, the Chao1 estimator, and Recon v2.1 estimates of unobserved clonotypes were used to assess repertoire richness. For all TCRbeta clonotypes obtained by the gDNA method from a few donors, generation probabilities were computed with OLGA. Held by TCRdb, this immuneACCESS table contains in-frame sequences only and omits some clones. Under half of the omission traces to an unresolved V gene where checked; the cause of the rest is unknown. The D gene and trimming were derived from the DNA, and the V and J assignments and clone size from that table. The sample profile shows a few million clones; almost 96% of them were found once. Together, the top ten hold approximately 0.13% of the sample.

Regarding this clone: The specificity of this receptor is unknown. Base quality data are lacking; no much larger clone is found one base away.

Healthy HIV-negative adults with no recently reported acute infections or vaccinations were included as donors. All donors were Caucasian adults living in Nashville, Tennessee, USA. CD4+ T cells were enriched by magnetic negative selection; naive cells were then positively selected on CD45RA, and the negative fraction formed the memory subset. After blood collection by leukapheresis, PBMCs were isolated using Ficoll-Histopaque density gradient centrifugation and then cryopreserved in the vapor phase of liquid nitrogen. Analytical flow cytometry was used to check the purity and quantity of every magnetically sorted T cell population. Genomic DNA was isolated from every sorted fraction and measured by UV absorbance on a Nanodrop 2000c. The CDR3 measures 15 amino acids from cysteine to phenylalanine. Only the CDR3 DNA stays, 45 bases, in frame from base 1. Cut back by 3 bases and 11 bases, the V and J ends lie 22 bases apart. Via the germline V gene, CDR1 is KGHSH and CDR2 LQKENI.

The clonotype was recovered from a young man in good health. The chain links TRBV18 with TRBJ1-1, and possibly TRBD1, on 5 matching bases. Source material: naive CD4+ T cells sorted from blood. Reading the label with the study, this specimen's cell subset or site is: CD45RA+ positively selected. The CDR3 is CASSPLEGPSGKAFF. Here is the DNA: TGTGCCAGCTCACCGTTAGAGGGACCCTCGGGGAAGGCTTTCTTT.